The present T cell receptor beta chain was sequenced within a study of T cell responses to AZD1222 COVID-19 vaccine. Study observations and caveats: Two AZD1222 administrations were followed by greater Spike-specific TCR breadth and depth. Baseline serology detected seropositivity in only 5 or 6 AZD1222 recipients. There were mostly white British donors and more females than males, and clonal diversity was possibly underestimated.

Germline V gene data show CDR1 as KGHSH and CDR2 as LQKENI. This CDR3 has 13 amino acids. Trimming pared 0 bases from V and 13 bases from J, leaving 12 bases between. On this clone itself: Its antigen is still unknown.

TCRdb keeps only in-frame clones here, not all; method: immunoSEQ multiplex PCR. The sample contains about 110,000 clones, less than 95% of which appear only once. The rearrangement uses TRBV18 and TRBJ1-4, with D perhaps TRBD1 (5 bases). The material was peripheral blood, obtained 28 days after the second AZD1222 dose. This TCR came from an adult who received the AZD1222 COVID-19 vaccine. This chain's CDR3 is CASSPPRGLLLFF. The CDR3 DNA is TGTGCCAGCTCACCACCCCGGGGACTTTTACTGTTTTTT.